These 14 T cell receptor beta chains originate from one sample sequenced in a study of T-cell reconstitution after alpha-beta-depleted transplantation in children (dated by TCRdb to 2016 to 2018). The sample's treatment or condition label, decoded: allogeneic hematopoietic cell transplantation with graft depleted of TCRalphabeta T cells and CD19 B cells. Library generation was performed with PCR. This sample was sequenced with an Illumina HiSeq 2500. TCR library preparation used molecular barcoding, with unique molecular identifiers applied to normalize quantification of the TCRbeta repertoire. TCRdb itself trimmed the public reads at Q25 with fastp, ran MiXCR and retained productive beta chains. A single entry per CDR3 protein holds the most common genes and DNA from its merged rows. This sample comprises hundreds of thousands of distinct CDR3 sequences, 10% to 15% of them detected only once. The ten largest clones capture approximately 2.1% of the sample.

The sample here was PBMCs, mostly from graft donor cells, taken 360 days after TCRalphabeta/CD19-depleted stem cell transplant. The receptors stem from a male patient under 18 who had a stem cell transplant for acute myeloid leukemia, so the T cells may come from the graft donor.

This rearrangement joins TRBV3-1 to TRBJ2-2; D may be TRBD1 (5 bases). The CDR3 consists of 15 residues. Looked up from germline, CDR1 is LGHDT and CDR2 is YNNKEL (reference sequence). Deletions cut 4 bases from V and 8 bases from J, with 17 bases between. CDR3 loop: CASSPYWTKPGELFF. The CDR3 region has the DNA TGTGCCAGCAGCCCTTATTGGACAAAACCGGGGGAGCTGTTTTTT.

The chain recombines TRBV5-1 with TRBJ1-1, with 11 bases fitting TRBD1. The germline CDR1 and CDR2 sequences are SGHRS and YFSETQ. This CDR3 comprises 13 residues. Trimming removed 5 bases from V and 10 bases from J; junction bases left unmatched: 7. CDR3 nucleotides: TGCGCCAGCAGTCTTATGGGACAGGGGGGAGCTTTCTTT. Protein sequence: CASSLMGQGGAFF.

The chain links TRBV10-3 to TRBJ1-2; TRBD1 agrees at 9 bases. The CDR3 consists of 15 residues. CDR1 and CDR2 (germline): ENHRY, SYGVKD. V lost 8 bases, J lost 7 bases, and 14 bases stayed unmatched. CDR3 DNA sequence: TGTGCCATCCGAATACCGGGACAGGGTCAGCGTGGCTACACCTTC. This sequence encodes CAIRIPGQGQRGYTF.

This clonotype was counted ten times or more. The chain links TRBV20-1 to TRBJ2-7, with 10 bases lining up with TRBD2. The CDR3 has 14 residues. Germline CDR1 is DFQATT and CDR2 is SNEGSKA (reference sequence). The junction had 10 bases not matched to a gene; V was cut back by 5 bases and J by 6 bases. The chain's CDR3 is CSAALLGLAAEQYF. The CDR3 region has the DNA TGCAGTGCTGCCCTCCTAGGACTAGCGGCCGAGCAGTACTTC.

This clonotype was observed at least ten times. J is TRBJ2-7 and V is TRBV7-9; TRBD1 matches at 11 bases. J gave up 0 bases and V 3 bases, and 4 bases lay outside the gene matches. The germline CDR1 and CDR2 sequences are SEHNR and FQNEAQ (reference sequence). The CDR3 consists of 16 residues. In DNA, the CDR3 is TGTGCCAGCAGCTTGACCGGGACAGGGGGCTCCTACGAGCAGTACTTC. Translated: CASSLTGTGGSYEQYF. Filled out from reference TRBV7-9 and TRBJ2-7, the complete variable domain reads DTGVSQNPRHKITKRGQNVTFRCDPISEHNRLYWYRQTLGQGPEFLTYFQNEAQLEKSRLLSDRFSAERPKGSFSTLEIQRTEQGDSAMYLCASSLTGTGGSYEQYFGPGTRLTVT.

This clonotype was seen only a few times. This chain links TRBV5-1 with TRBJ2-1; 8 nucleotides line up with TRBD2. From germline, CDR1 is SGHRS and CDR2 YFSETQ. CDR3 length: 15 residues. Trimming at V came to 4 bases and at J to 10 bases, leaving 13 bases not matched to a gene. The CDR3 sequence: CASSTTSDASGEQFF. The CDR3 DNA sequence: TGCGCCAGCAGCACGACTAGCGACGCCTCAGGGGAGCAGTTCTTC. Together with reference TRBV5-1 and TRBJ2-1, the CDR3 gives the full variable domain: KAGVTQTPRYLIKTRGQQVTLSCSPISGHRSVSWYQQTPGQGLQFLFEYFSETQRNKGNFPGRFSGRQFSNSRSEMNVSTLELGDSALYLCASSTTSDASGEQFFGPGTRLTVL.

This clonotype came up a few times. The chain combines TRBV7-2 with TRBJ2-7; 10 bases are shared with TRBD2. Germline V lookup: CDR1 SGHTA, CDR2 FQGNSA. The CDR3 totals 17 residues. V shed 1 base, J shed 0 bases, and the junction held 6 bases outside the gene matches. The CDR3 DNA reads TGTGCCAGCAGCTTAGTAGCGGGAGGTGCTAGCTCCTACGAGCAGTACTTC. This codes for CASSLVAGGASSYEQYF.

This clonotype was detected only a few times. The rearrangement joins TRBV28 to TRBJ2-5; no firm D call. The CDR3 is made up of 11 amino acids. Germline lookup yields CDR1 MDHEN and CDR2 SYDVKM. Between the trimmed V and J ends, which lost 5 bases and 5 bases, there was a span of 6 bases. The CDR3: CASSAVETQYF. DNA for the CDR3: TGTGCCAGCAGTGCTGTCGAGACCCAGTACTTC.

This chain connects TRBV4-3 to TRBJ2-7; D not certain. The V end lost 0 bases, the J end lost 6 bases, and 12 bases lay between the germline ends. This CDR3 contains 14 residues. Germline V CDR1 and CDR2: LGHNA, YSLEER. CDR3 DNA sequence: TGCGCCAGCAGCCAAGATTGGGGTCCAGGCGAGCAGTACTTC. Amino acid sequence: CASSQDWGPGEQYF.

The chain employs TRBV7-3 and TRBJ1-6; TRBD1 might be the D (6 bases). The CDR3 is 14 amino acids. Germline values: CDR1 SGHTA, CDR2 FQGTGA. V lost 0 bases to trimming and J lost 8 bases, with 8 bases between them. The CDR3, as DNA: TGTGCCAGCAGCTTAACCCCAGGGGATTCACCCCTCCACTTT. Encoded protein: CASSLTPGDSPLHF.

This clonotype occurred a few times. The V call is TRBV28, the J call TRBJ2-2; 10 bases map to TRBD1. Germline CDR1 is MDHEN and CDR2 is SYDVKM. V was clipped by 3 bases and J by 3 bases; unmatched bases: 1. This CDR3 has 15 residues. DNA of the CDR3: TGTGCCAGCAGTTTTGGGACAGGGGACACCGGGGAGCTGTTTTTT. It yields the protein CASSFGTGDTGELFF.

V usage is TRBV15 and J usage is TRBJ2-1, with D tentatively TRBD2 (6 bases). V lost 2 bases and J lost 4, with 18 bases in between. This CDR3 has 17 residues. Germline loops: CDR1 LNHNV, CDR2 YYDKDF (reference sequence). CDR3 sequence (DNA): TGTGCCACCAGCAGATTTCCGAACCGGGACTCTTACAATGAGCAGTTCTTC. Translation gives CATSRFPNRDSYNEQFF.

This clonotype was counted between two and nine times. The rearrangement uses TRBV3-1 and TRBJ2-7; 9 bases map to TRBD2. The V gene's germline CDR1 is LGHDT and CDR2 YNNKEL (reference sequence). V gave up 3 bases and J gave up 4 bases; unmatched junction bases: 13. This CDR3 has 17 residues. DNA of the CDR3: TGTGCCAGCAGCCAGGAAGGGACTAGCCGGAGTTGGTACGAGCAGTACTTC. Translation: CASSQEGTSRSWYEQYF.

V gene TRBV20-1 combines with J gene TRBJ2-7; 8 bases align to TRBD2. From germline, CDR1 is DFQATT and CDR2 SNEGSKA (reference sequence). V lost 7 bases, J lost 2 bases, and 10 bases stayed unmatched. This CDR3 has 14 residues. The CDR3 reads CSGLLAGPPYEQYF. The CDR3, as DNA: TGCAGTGGCCTCCTAGCGGGTCCCCCCTACGAGCAGTACTTC.